This T cell receptor beta chain was identified in a study of molecular identifiers for immune sequencing clone quantification. In regard to this clonotype: Its antigen remains unidentified.

Points from the study as a whole: Jurkat TCR RNA spiked in from one cell could reportedly be detected among about a million naive cells. In naive cells, clones above 20 RNA copies held under 1% of molecules, whereas in effector cells they held over 99%.

TCRdb re-derived calls from the PCR reads in MiXCR, one entry per CDR3 protein. The data contain some 97,000 distinct CDR3 sequences, about 35% of them singletons. CDR3 length: 17 residues. Germline trimming cut 5 bases from V and 5 bases from J; bases unmatched to any gene: 11. The germline gives CDR1 KGHDR, CDR2 SFDVKD. The naive CD8 libraries originated from between roughly 17,000 and 1,100,000 sorted cells and drew on 10%, 30% or 50% RNA. Material for sequencing was naive CD8+ T cells from blood, with Jurkat cell RNA spiked in. Sample subset: FACS-sorted CD8+CD4-CCR7+CD45RA+ naive T cells. The receptor was derived from a human donor in good health. Some libraries in this study had Jurkat cell RNA spiked in. The rearrangement uses TRBV24-1 and TRBJ2-2; 9 nucleotides align to TRBD2. The CDR3 coding sequence is TGTGCCACCAGTGCCCCGGCGGTAGCGGGAGTAACCGGGGAGCTGTTTTTT. This sequence encodes CATSAPAVAGVTGELFF.